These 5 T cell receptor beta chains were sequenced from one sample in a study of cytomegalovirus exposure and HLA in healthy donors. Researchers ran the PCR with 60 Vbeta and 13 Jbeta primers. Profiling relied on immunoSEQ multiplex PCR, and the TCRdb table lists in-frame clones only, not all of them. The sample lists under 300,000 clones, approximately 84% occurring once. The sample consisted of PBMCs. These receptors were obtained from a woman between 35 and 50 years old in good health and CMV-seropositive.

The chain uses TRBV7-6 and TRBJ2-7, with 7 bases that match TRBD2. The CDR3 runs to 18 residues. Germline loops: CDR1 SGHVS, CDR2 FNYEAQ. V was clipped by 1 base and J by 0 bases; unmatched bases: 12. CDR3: CASSLESVGTKSSYEQYF. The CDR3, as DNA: TGTGCCAGCAGCTTAGAGTCGGTGGGGACTAAGAGCTCCTACGAGCAGTACTTC. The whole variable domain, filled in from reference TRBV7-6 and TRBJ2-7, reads GAGVSQSPRYKVTKRGQDVALRCDPISGHVSLYWYRQALGQGPEFLTYFNYEAQQDKSGLPNDRFSAERPEGSISTLTIQRTEQRDSAMYRCASSLESVGTKSSYEQYFGPGTRLTVT.

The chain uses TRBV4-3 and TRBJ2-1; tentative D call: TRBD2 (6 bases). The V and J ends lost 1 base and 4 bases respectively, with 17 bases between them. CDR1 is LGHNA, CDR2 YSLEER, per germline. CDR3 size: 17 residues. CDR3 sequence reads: CASSQGGAGRGYNEQFF. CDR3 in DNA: TGCGCCAGCAGCCAAGGAGGCGCGGGACGGGGGTACAATGAGCAGTTCTTC.

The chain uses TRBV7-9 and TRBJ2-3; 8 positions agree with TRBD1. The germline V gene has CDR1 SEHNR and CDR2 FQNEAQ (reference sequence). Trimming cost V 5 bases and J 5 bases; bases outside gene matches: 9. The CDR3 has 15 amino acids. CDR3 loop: CASSPGQGSLDTQYF. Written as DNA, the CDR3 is TGTGCCAGCAGCCCTGGACAGGGAAGTCTAGATACGCAGTATTTT.

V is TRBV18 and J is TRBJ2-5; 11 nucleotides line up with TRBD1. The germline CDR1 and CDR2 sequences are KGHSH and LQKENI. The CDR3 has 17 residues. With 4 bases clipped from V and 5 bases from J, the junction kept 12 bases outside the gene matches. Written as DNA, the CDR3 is TGTGCCAGCTCACGGACAGGGGGCGCGGGGTTTGAGGAGACCCAGTACTTC. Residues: CASSRTGGAGFEETQYF.

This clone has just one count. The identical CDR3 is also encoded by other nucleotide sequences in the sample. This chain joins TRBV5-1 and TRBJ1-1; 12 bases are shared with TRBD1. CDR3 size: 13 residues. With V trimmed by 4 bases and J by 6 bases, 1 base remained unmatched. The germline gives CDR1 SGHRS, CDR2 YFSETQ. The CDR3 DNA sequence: TGCGCCAGCAGCCGGGACAGGGGGCCTGAAGCTTTCTTT. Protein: CASSRDRGPEAFF.